This T cell receptor beta chain derives from a study of T-cell reconstitution after alpha-beta-depleted transplantation in children. A TCRbeta library incorporating unique molecular identifiers was prepared. TCRdb reprocessed the PCR reads with MiXCR, giving one entry per CDR3 protein. The sample shows about 610,000 distinct CDR3 sequences, about 10% of them seen only once. Germline assignment: CDR1 WSHSY and CDR2 SAAADI. This CDR3 has 15 residues. J lost 0 bases, V lost 7 bases, and 7 bases had no gene match. The gene calls are TRBV10-2 and TRBJ2-3, with TRBD2 matching over 7 bases. The sample in question was PBMCs from the stem cell graft donor, obtained from the stem cell graft. The TCR sequence derives from a human donor who donated a stem cell graft to a child with acute myeloid leukemia. The CDR3 bases are TGCGCCAGCATCAAGCGCGGGAGTAGCACAGATACGCAGTATTTT. This sequence encodes CASIKRGSSTDTQYF.